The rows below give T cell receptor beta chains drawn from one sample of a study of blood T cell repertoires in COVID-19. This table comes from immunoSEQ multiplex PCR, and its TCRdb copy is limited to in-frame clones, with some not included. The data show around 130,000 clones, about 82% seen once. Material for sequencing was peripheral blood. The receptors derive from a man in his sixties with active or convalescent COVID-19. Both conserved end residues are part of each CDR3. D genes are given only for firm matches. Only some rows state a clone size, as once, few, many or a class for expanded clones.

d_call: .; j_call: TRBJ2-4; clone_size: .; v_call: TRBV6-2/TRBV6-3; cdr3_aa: CASSYSVAVVAKNIQYF; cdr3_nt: TGTGCCAGCAGTTACTCGGTTGCGGTGGTAGCCAAAAACATTCAGTACTTC
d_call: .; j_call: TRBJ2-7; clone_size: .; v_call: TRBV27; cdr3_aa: CVSGIGSSYEQYF; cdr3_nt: TGTGTCTCTGGGATTGGGAGCTCCTACGAGCAGTACTTC
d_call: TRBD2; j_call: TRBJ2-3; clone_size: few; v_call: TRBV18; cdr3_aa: CASSPQLAGGIVKLTDTQYF; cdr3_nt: TGTGCCAGCTCACCACAACTAGCGGGAGGAATCGTGAAGCTCACAGATACGCAGTATTTT
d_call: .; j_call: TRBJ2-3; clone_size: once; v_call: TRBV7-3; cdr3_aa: CASGRGNTDTQYF; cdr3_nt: TGTGCCTCCGGGCGGGGCAACACAGATACGCAGTATTTT
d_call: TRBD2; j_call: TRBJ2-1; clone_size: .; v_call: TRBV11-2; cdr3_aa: CASSRSGREGNEQFF; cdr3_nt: TGTGCCAGCAGCAGAAGCGGGAGGGAGGGTAATGAGCAGTTCTTC
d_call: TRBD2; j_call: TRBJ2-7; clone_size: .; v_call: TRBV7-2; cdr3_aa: CASSYSGTTGDEQYF; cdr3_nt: TGTGCCAGCAGCTATAGCGGGACGACGGGGGACGAGCAGTACTTC
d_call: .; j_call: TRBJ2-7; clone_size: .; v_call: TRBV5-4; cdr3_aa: CASSYGKPYEQYF; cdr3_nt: TGTGCCAGCAGCTACGGGAAGCCCTACGAGCAGTACTTC
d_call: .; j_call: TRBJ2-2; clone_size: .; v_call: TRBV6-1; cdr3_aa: CASSEGRGWTGELFF; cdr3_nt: TGTGCCAGCAGTGAGGGCCGGGGGTGGACCGGGGAGCTGTTTTTT
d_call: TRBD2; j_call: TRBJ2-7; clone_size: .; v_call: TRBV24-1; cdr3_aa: CATATSGRSSYEQYF; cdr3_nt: TGTGCCACCGCTACTAGCGGGAGGAGTTCCTACGAGCAGTACTTC
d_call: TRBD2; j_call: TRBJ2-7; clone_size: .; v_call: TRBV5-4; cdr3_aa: CASSPGTSGRQGEQYF; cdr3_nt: TGTGCCAGCAGCCCCGGGACTAGCGGGAGACAAGGCGAGCAGTACTTC
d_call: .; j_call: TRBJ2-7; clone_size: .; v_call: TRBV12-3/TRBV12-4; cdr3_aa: CASSTGFYEQYF; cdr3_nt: TGTGCCAGCAGCACCGGGTTCTACGAGCAGTACTTC
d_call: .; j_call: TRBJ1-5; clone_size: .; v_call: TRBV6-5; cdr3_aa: CASRPLQVSNQPQHF; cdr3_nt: TGTGCCAGCAGGCCCTTACAGGTTAGCAATCAGCCCCAGCATTTT
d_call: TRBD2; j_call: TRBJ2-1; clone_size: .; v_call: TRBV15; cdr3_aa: CATSRVGAGALDEQFF; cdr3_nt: TGTGCCACCAGCAGGGTAGGGGCGGGAGCGCTAGATGAGCAGTTCTTC
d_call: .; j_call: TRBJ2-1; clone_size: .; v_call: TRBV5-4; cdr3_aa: CASSLDRPYNEQFF; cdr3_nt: TGTGCCAGCAGCTTGGACAGACCATACAATGAGCAGTTCTTC
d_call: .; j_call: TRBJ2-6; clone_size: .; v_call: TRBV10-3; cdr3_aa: CAISIEGAGNVLTF; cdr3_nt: TGTGCCATCAGCATCGAAGGGGCAGGTAACGTCCTGACTTTC
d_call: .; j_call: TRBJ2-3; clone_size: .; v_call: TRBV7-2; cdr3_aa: CASSLGLPSDTQYF; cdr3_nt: TGTGCCAGCAGCCTGGGACTTCCGTCCGATACGCAGTATTTT
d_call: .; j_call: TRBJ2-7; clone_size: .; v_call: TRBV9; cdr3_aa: CASSVASTSTPHEQYF; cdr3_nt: TGTGCCAGCAGCGTAGCTTCTACTAGTACCCCCCACGAGCAGTACTTC
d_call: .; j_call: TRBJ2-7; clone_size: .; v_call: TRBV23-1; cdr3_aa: CASSHKRHRECEQYF; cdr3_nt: TGCGCCAGCAGTCATAAGAGACATCGGGAGTGCGAGCAGTACTTC
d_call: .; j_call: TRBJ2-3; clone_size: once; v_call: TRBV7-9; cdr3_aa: CASSLLVRAADTQYF; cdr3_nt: TGTGCCAGCAGCTTATTAGTCAGGGCCGCAGATACGCAGTATTTT
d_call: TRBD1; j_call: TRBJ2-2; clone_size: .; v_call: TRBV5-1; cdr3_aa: CASSLTGQGTNTGELFF; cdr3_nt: TGCGCCAGCAGCCTTACGGGACAGGGGACGAACACCGGGGAGCTGTTTTTT